This T cell receptor (beta chain) was profiled in a study of cytomegalovirus exposure and HLA in healthy donors. General study findings and limits: A later analysis found TCR association rates differed by HLA locus, highest for DRB1 and lowest for HLA-C. The authors confirmed in vitro that a few CMV-associated chains were specific for CMV antigens.

V lost 7 bases, J lost 1 base, and 5 bases stayed unmatched. The CDR3 has 15 residues. Germline V lookup: CDR1 SNHLY, CDR2 FYNNEI. Donors showed nominal health when sampled, although they likely had unrecorded immune exposures. The PCR used 60 Vbeta and 13 Jbeta primers. Clones were sequenced by immunoSEQ multiplex PCR, and TCRdb holds only the in-frame ones, with some missing. The table records approximately 160,000 clones, 68% of them present only once. About this clone: Its antigen is unknown.

The TCR originated in a man in his forties or fifties in good health and CMV-seronegative. The material sequenced was PBMCs. V is TRBV2 and J is TRBJ2-2, with 8 bases lining up with TRBD2. The CDR3: CASKGLAGNTGELFF. Here the CDR3 DNA reads TGTGCCAGCAAAGGGCTAGCGGGGAACACCGGGGAGCTGTTTTTT.